Below, 24 T cell receptor beta chains from the same sample are listed, as sequenced in a study of blood T cell repertoires in COVID-19. The table came from immunoSEQ multiplex PCR; TCRdb's copy has only in-frame clones and leaves some out. The data show 350,000 to 400,000 clones, about 88% seen once. Sequences were obtained from peripheral blood. Receptor source: an older woman with COVID-19, enrolled during active disease.

The genes are TRBV5-1 and TRBJ2-5; D might be TRBD2 (6 bases). CDR3 length: 14 amino acids. Per the germline V gene, CDR1 is SGHRS and CDR2 is YFSETQ. V was clipped by 3 bases and J by 4 bases, with 13 bases between them. The CDR3 sequence: CASSSAGRGETQYF. The DNA of the CDR3 is TGCGCCAGCAGCTCAGCGGGCCGGGGAGAGACCCAGTACTTC.

The chain is built from TRBV18 and TRBJ2-7; 12 bases line up with TRBD2. Germline lookup yields CDR1 KGHSH and CDR2 LQKENI. The CDR3 has 19 residues. With 3 bases clipped from V and 0 bases from J, the junction kept 12 bases outside the gene matches. The CDR3 DNA reads TGTGCCAGCTCACCGAGGGTGCAAGGACTAGCGGGGAGCTCCTACGAGCAGTACTTC. This codes for CASSPRVQGLAGSSYEQYF.

This chain links TRBV15 with TRBJ1-2; weak D call: TRBD1 (6 bases). V lost 0 bases and J lost 2, with 13 bases in between. The CDR3 runs 16 residues. Looked up from germline, CDR1 is LNHNV and CDR2 is YYDKDF (reference sequence). The CDR3 region has the DNA TGTGCCACCAGCAGAGATCTTCAGGGGATGAACTATGGCTACACCTTC. It specifies CATSRDLQGMNYGYTF. Based on the CDR3 plus reference TRBV15 and TRBJ1-2, the full variable domain is DAMVIQNPRYQVTQFGKPVTLSCSQTLNHNVMYWYQQKSSQAPKLLFHYYDKDFNNEADTPDNFQSRRPNTSFCFLDIRSPGLGDTAMYLCATSRDLQGMNYGYTFGSGTRLTVV.

This chain joins TRBV19 and TRBJ1-2; D gene ambiguous. CDR3 length equals 16 residues. V lost 9 bases and J 2 bases, leaving 22 bases between the germline ends. Germline V gene data show CDR1 as LNHDA and CDR2 as SQIVND (reference sequence). The CDR3 region has the DNA TGTGCCAGCGGCTTGGGCGGGTGGGCAGCGAACTATGGCTACACCTTC. Protein product: CASGLGGWAANYGYTF. The whole variable domain, remainder taken from reference TRBV19 and TRBJ1-2, is DGGITQSPKYLFRKEGQNVTLSCEQNLNHDAMYWYRQDPGQGLRLIYYSQIVNDFQKGDIAEGYSVSREKKESFPLTVTSAQKNPTAFYLCASGLGGWAANYGYTFGSGTRLTVV.

The CDR3, as DNA: TGTGCCAGCAGCCGGGGACAGGGGTCGAACACTGAAGCTTTCTTT. Translating gives CASSRGQGSNTEAFF. The chain combines TRBV11-1 with TRBJ1-1; 10 nucleotides align to TRBD1. Germline V gene lookup returns CDR1 SGHAT and CDR2 FQDESV (reference sequence). The V gene end was trimmed by 5 bases and the J gene end by 1 base; junction bases not matched to a gene: 4. The CDR3 extends over 15 amino acids.

The V and J genes are TRBV5-1 and TRBJ1-2; D perhaps matches TRBD1 (5 bases). The germline V and J ends were trimmed by 7 bases and 4 bases, with 17 bases remaining between them. The CDR3 length is 14 residues. Germline lookup yields CDR1 SGHRS and CDR2 YFSETQ. CDR3 loop: CASRITRDSYGYTF. In DNA form, the CDR3 reads TGCGCCAGCCGGATTACCCGAGACAGCTATGGCTACACCTTC.

The count of this clone is one. J is TRBJ1-2 and V is TRBV6-5; 9 nucleotides align to TRBD1. Germline CDR1 and CDR2: MNHEY and SVGAGI. There are 14 residues in the CDR3. Germline trimming cut 5 bases from V and 4 bases from J; bases unmatched to any gene: 5. The CDR3 is CASSTGGTGYGYTF. The CDR3 nucleotides read TGTGCCAGCAGTACAGGGGGCACGGGCTATGGCTACACCTTC.

The V and J genes are TRBV7-9 and TRBJ1-2; 8 bases agree with TRBD1. The CDR3 is 13 amino acids. Germline assignment: CDR1 SEHNR and CDR2 FQNEAQ (reference sequence). After removal of 5 bases from V and 6 bases from J, the junction contained 5 bases not matched to a gene. The CDR3 DNA sequence: TGTGCCAGCAGCAAGGACAGGGTCGATGGCTACACCTTC. It codes for CASSKDRVDGYTF.

The chain couples TRBV12-5 to TRBJ2-7; 8 bases line up with TRBD1. After removal of 4 bases from V and 2 bases from J, the junction contained 16 bases not matched to a gene. The CDR3 is made up of 18 amino acids. CDR1 LGHNT and CDR2 FRNRAP come from the germline V gene. CDR3 amino acids: CASGSTGMTGVHAYEQYF. The CDR3 bases are TGTGCTAGTGGTTCTACCGGCATGACAGGGGTACATGCCTACGAGCAGTACTTC. The whole variable domain, remainder taken from reference TRBV12-5 and TRBJ2-7, is DARVTQTPRHKVTEMGQEVTMRCQPILGHNTVFWYRQTMMQGLELLAYFRNRAPLDDSGMPKDRFSAEMPDATLATLKIQPSEPRDSAVYFCASGSTGMTGVHAYEQYFGPGTRLTVT.

The chain links TRBV30 to TRBJ1-2; TRBD1 aligns across 9 bases. This CDR3 is 15 amino acids long. Trimming removed 3 bases from V and 8 bases from J; junction bases left unmatched: 13. CDR1 is GTSNPN and CDR2 is SVGIG in the germline V gene (reference sequence). The CDR3 here is CAWSTPGQGLFGYTF. DNA for the CDR3: TGTGCCTGGAGCACCCCTGGACAGGGGTTGTTCGGCTACACCTTC.

This rearrangement joins TRBV5-1 to TRBJ2-7; TRBD2 aligns across 8 bases. Germline values: CDR1 SGHRS, CDR2 YFSETQ. The CDR3 spans 15 residues. The junction had 4 bases not matched to a gene; V was cut back by 0 bases and J by 2 bases. The CDR3 DNA follows: TGCGCCAGCAGCTTGGCGGAGCGGGGGCCCTACGAGCAGTACTTC. This gives the protein CASSLAERGPYEQYF.

The chain links TRBV12-3 or TRBV12-4 to TRBJ2-5, with D unclear. The CDR3 is 11 residues long. V dropped 3 bases and J dropped 9 bases, with 8 bases sitting between them. CDR3 loop: CASSFSSAQYF. As DNA, the CDR3 is TGTGCCAGCAGTTTCTCATCGGCCCAGTACTTC.

This clone was seen a single time. The chain combines TRBV5-5 with TRBJ1-6; D may be TRBD1 (5 bases). The CDR3 has 16 amino acids. With 4 bases removed from V and 3 bases from J, the gap between germline ends came to 14 bases. Germline assignment: CDR1 SGHKS and CDR2 YYEKEE (reference sequence). The CDR3 sequence: CASSLPPQGYNSPLHF. In DNA form, the CDR3 reads TGTGCCAGCAGCCTCCCTCCGCAGGGCTATAATTCACCCCTCCACTTT.

J is TRBJ1-1 and V is TRBV4-2; 9 bases line up with TRBD1. Germline V CDR1 and CDR2: LGHNA, YNFKEQ. Trimming at V came to 3 bases and at J to 0 bases, leaving 11 bases not matched to a gene. This CDR3 spans 18 amino acids. This chain's CDR3 is CASSHVAGGQGLNTEAFF. In nucleotides, the CDR3 is TGTGCCAGCAGCCACGTTGCCGGGGGACAGGGCCTGAACACTGAAGCTTTCTTT.

The chain has TRBV13 and TRBJ2-7; TRBD1 matches at 9 bases. Trimming took 5 bases from V and 7 from J; bases not matched to a gene: 9. Germline V gene data show CDR1 as PRHDT and CDR2 as FYEKMQ (reference sequence). The CDR3 totals 14 residues. The CDR3 coding sequence is TGTGCCAGCAGCCGCGGACAGGGGTCGGGGGAGCAGTACTTC. As protein: CASSRGQGSGEQYF.

The chain employs TRBV6-2 or TRBV6-3 and TRBJ1-1; D is perhaps TRBD1 (6 bases). Germline lookup yields CDR1 MNHEY and CDR2 SVGEGT. CDR3 length: 13 residues. Trimming pared 4 bases from V and 3 bases from J, leaving 9 bases between. CDR3 in amino acids: CASSLTGHTEAFF. As DNA, the CDR3 is TGTGCCAGCAGTTTGACAGGCCACACTGAAGCTTTCTTT.

The J gene is TRBJ2-5, the V gene TRBV30, with a weak D call TRBD2 (6 bases). V was cut by 4 bases and J by 2 bases, with 17 bases left in between. The CDR3 has 15 residues. Germline V gives CDR1 GTSNPN, CDR2 SVGIG (reference sequence). The CDR3 here is CAWNPTERAQETQYF. The CDR3 DNA is TGTGCCTGGAACCCTACTGAGCGGGCGCAAGAGACCCAGTACTTC.

V is TRBV6-6 and J is TRBJ1-5, with 8 bases lining up with TRBD1. Losses at the gene ends were 4 bases for V and 7 bases for J; bases not matched to a gene: 6. Germline V gives CDR1 MNHNY, CDR2 SVGAGI (reference sequence). This CDR3 is 14 amino acids long. In DNA, the CDR3 is TGTGCCAGCAGTTTGACAGGGGATGGGCAGCCCCAGCATTTT. Amino acids: CASSLTGDGQPQHF.

The J gene is TRBJ2-7, the V gene TRBV2, with 11 positions matching TRBD1. V gave up 6 bases and J gave up 3 bases; unmatched junction bases: 7. From germline, CDR1 is SNHLY and CDR2 FYNNEI. The CDR3 contains 15 residues. The CDR3 DNA reads as TGTGCCAGCAGCGTGGACAGGGGGCTAGGCTACGAGCAGTACTTC. Its protein product is CASSVDRGLGYEQYF.

V is TRBV5-6 and J is TRBJ2-3; D remains ambiguous. The length of the CDR3 is 14 residues. Germline assignment: CDR1 SGHDT and CDR2 YYEEEE. V lost 0 bases and J lost 2, with 7 bases in between. The CDR3 region is CASSLGAITDTQYF. The CDR3 DNA follows: TGTGCCAGCAGCTTGGGTGCTATCACAGATACGCAGTATTTT. Drawing the rest from reference TRBV5-6 and TRBJ2-3, the complete variable domain is DAGVTQSPTHLIKTRGQQVTLRCSPKSGHDTVSWYQQALGQGPQFIFQYYEEEERQRGNFPDRFSGHQFPNYSSELNVNALLLGDSALYLCASSLGAITDTQYFGPGTRLTVL.

The rearrangement joins TRBV24-1 to TRBJ2-4; TRBD1 aligns across 7 bases. Trimming at V came to 2 bases and at J to 4 bases, leaving 4 bases not matched to a gene. This CDR3 comprises 15 residues. Germline V gene lookup returns CDR1 KGHDR and CDR2 SFDVKD. CDR3 sequence: CATSDSTGTKNIQYF. In DNA form, the CDR3 reads TGTGCCACCAGTGATTCGACAGGGACAAAAAACATTCAGTACTTC.

The chain links TRBV7-9 to TRBJ2-6; tentatively, D is TRBD1 (6 bases). Looked up from germline, CDR1 is SEHNR and CDR2 is FQNEAQ (reference sequence). The CDR3 totals 15 residues. Trimming took off 4 bases at V and 4 bases at J, with 11 bases between the two ends. CDR3 protein: CASSSQGMGANVLTF. CDR3 bases: TGTGCCAGCAGCTCCCAGGGGATGGGGGCCAACGTCCTGACTTTC.

V and J are TRBV5-4 and TRBJ2-2, with D maybe TRBD2 (6 bases). In germline, CDR1 is SGHNT, CDR2 YYREEE (reference sequence). Trimming cost V 4 bases and J 4 bases, with 14 bases left between them. The length of the CDR3 is 15 residues. The CDR3 loop reads CASSLSGGSTGELFF. The DNA for the CDR3 is TGTGCCAGCAGCCTCTCCGGGGGAAGCACCGGGGAGCTGTTTTTT.

The V and J genes are TRBV27 and TRBJ2-2, with D maybe TRBD2 (6 bases). CDR1 is MNHEY and CDR2 is SMNVEV in the germline V gene (reference sequence). CDR3 length equals 16 residues. Trimming pared 8 bases from V and 1 base from J, leaving 17 bases between. The CDR3 bases are TGTGCCAGCTACAGTTGGGCGGGGAGGAACACCGGGGAGCTGTTTTTT. Its protein product is CASYSWAGRNTGELFF.